The 20 T cell receptor beta chains below all came from one sample that was sequenced in a study of tumor-infiltrating lymphocytes in primary liver carcinoma. Germline DNA was extracted too, while blood RNA derived from unsorted whole blood. Reverse transcription of approximately 500 ng total RNA with a constant-region primer produced TCR beta cDNA. A slightly modified ARM-PCR protocol with three nested multiplex PCR rounds produced these TCR beta libraries. PCR rounds one and two used TRBV1-TRBV30 forward primers with a C-beta reverse primer for 10 cycles each. TCRdb called the multiplex PCR reads again in MiXCR, with one record for every CDR3 protein. The data hold about 180,000 distinct CDR3 sequences, with roughly 60% observed a single time. Sequencing was done on a sample of peripheral blood. The receptors were gathered from a man aged 40-55 years with primary liver carcinoma and hepatitis B virus infection.

About this clonotype: This may be a read error: a much more frequent sequence differs by one nucleotide. The chain links TRBV4-2 to TRBJ2-7; D might be TRBD2 (6 bases). The CDR3 has 15 amino acids. Germline V gene data show CDR1 as LGHNA and CDR2 as YNFKEQ. Trimming stripped 1 base from V and 6 bases from J, with 16 bases between. The CDR3 reads CASSQGSGRVCEQYF. The CDR3 DNA is TGTGCCAGCAGCCAAGGCTCCGGGAGAGTCTGCGAGCAGTACTTC.

Turning to this clonotype: Given the absence of the conserved phenylalanine or tryptophan at the CDR3 end, a read error is likely. The V gene is TRBV11-2, the J gene TRBJ2-7; tentatively, D is TRBD1 (5 bases). The CDR3 is 14 residues long. Per the germline V gene, CDR1 is SGHAT and CDR2 is FQNNGV. Trimming took off 3 bases at V and 7 bases at J, with 16 bases between the two ends. CDR3 nucleotide sequence: TGTGCCAGCAGCTTTTCCCAGGATCCAGGGGAGCAGTACCTC. Its protein is CASSFSQDPGEQYL.

The V call is TRBV14, the J call TRBJ1-1, with 8 bases matching TRBD1. CDR3 size: 16 residues. Trimming took 4 bases from V and 6 from J; bases not matched to a gene: 13. Per germline, CDR1 SGHDN and CDR2 FVKESK. The CDR3 sequence: CASSLGTRGRPPEAFF. The DNA for the CDR3 is TGTGCCAGCAGCCTCGGGACCAGGGGGCGTCCCCCTGAAGCTTTCTTT.

The chain combines TRBV7-9 with TRBJ1-5; D not certain. Per the germline V gene, CDR1 is SEHNR and CDR2 is FQNEAQ (reference sequence). V lost 4 bases and J 5 bases, leaving 9 bases between the germline ends. CDR3 length: 13 amino acids. The CDR3 spells CASSWPHDQPQHF. The CDR3, as DNA: TGTGCCAGCAGCTGGCCCCATGATCAGCCCCAGCATTTT.

This clonotype was seen ten or more times. The chain is built from TRBV29-1 and TRBJ2-3; the match to TRBD2 covers 7 bases. CDR1 SQVTM and CDR2 ANQGSEA come from the germline V gene. V gave up 7 bases and J gave up 2 bases; unmatched junction bases: 9. The CDR3 runs 14 residues. CDR3 coding DNA: TGCAGCGGGGCGGGAGCTTGGGTCACAGATACGCAGTATTTT. Encoded protein: CSGAGAWVTDTQYF.

This sequence joins TRBV7-9 and TRBJ2-1; either TRBD1 or TRBD2 may supply D (5 bases each). Germline V gene sequence: CDR1 SEHNR, CDR2 FQNEAQ (reference sequence). The V gene lost 8 bases and the J gene lost 5 bases, with 13 bases spanning the gap. This CDR3 is 13 amino acids long. CDR3 protein: CASSGMGDNEQFF. The CDR3 nucleotides are TGTGCCAGCTCGGGAATGGGGGACAATGAGCAGTTCTTC.

About this clonotype itself: The conserved final phenylalanine or tryptophan is absent from the CDR3, which likely points to a read error. Because the CDR3's place on the DNA is in doubt, the DNA is left out and the CDR3 is given as listed by TCRdb. The chain couples TRBV11-2 to TRBJ2-7. Germline values: CDR1 SGHAT, CDR2 FQNNGV. From its first to its last residue, the CDR3 has 14 amino acids. CDR3 in amino acids: CASSLTDGSYGRYL.

For this clonotype: A read error may account for a junction end that differs from germline. The chain combines TRBV6-5 with TRBJ2-5; TRBD1 agrees at 9 bases. The CDR3 spans 14 residues. From germline, CDR1 is MNHEY and CDR2 SVGAGI. CDR3 protein: CASRRTGEKEAQYF. In DNA form, the CDR3 reads TGTGCCAGCAGGCGGACAGGGGAGAAAGAGGCCCAGTACTTC.

This clonotype was seen repeatedly, ten times or more. This chain uses TRBV6-5 with TRBJ1-1; weak D call: TRBD1 (5 bases). The CDR3 totals 14 residues. CDR1 is MNHEY and CDR2 is SVGAGI in the germline V gene. V dropped 6 bases and J dropped 1 base, with 12 bases sitting between them. DNA of the CDR3: TGTGCCAGCAGCTTGGGGGGAGCGAACACTGAAGCTTTCTTT. Translated: CASSLGGANTEAFF.

This clonotype occurred once. The chain joins TRBV5-4 to TRBJ2-2; 9 bases match TRBD1. Germline V gene data show CDR1 as SGHNT and CDR2 as YYREEE (reference sequence). The CDR3 is 16 residues long. The trim removed 2 bases at V and 4 bases at J, leaving 6 bases unmatched. The CDR3 is CASSLDRGYSTGELFF. The CDR3 coding sequence is TGTGCCAGCAGCTTAGACAGGGGGTATTCCACCGGGGAGCTGTTTTTT.

A single count supports this clonotype. The rearrangement links TRBV4-1 to TRBJ1-4; possibly TRBD1 for D (5 bases). Germline values: CDR1 MGHRA, CDR2 YSYEKL. V shed 1 base and J shed 2 bases, with 11 bases lying between them. The CDR3 extends over 16 amino acids. CDR3 loop: CASSQGTTPTNEKLFF. The CDR3 region has the DNA TGCGCCAGCAGCCAAGGGACAACTCCGACTAATGAAAAACTGTTTTTT.

The rearrangement links TRBV10-2 to TRBJ2-7; TRBD1 aligns across 8 bases. Germline CDR1 reads WSHSY; CDR2 reads SAAADI. This CDR3 contains 13 residues. The junction had 14 bases not matched to a gene; V was cut back by 7 bases and J by 12 bases. The CDR3 spells CASTRDRHPMAYF. In nucleotides, the CDR3 is TGCGCCAGCACCCGGGACAGGCACCCCATGGCGTACTTC.

The chain recombines TRBV10-2 with TRBJ2-6; TRBD2 is a possible D gene (6 bases). The ends were cut back, 8 bases at V and 2 bases at J, with 10 bases in the middle. Germline CDR1 WSHSY, CDR2 SAAADI. The CDR3 covers 14 residues. The CDR3 spells CASGSGAGANVLTF. For the CDR3, the DNA is TGCGCCAGCGGTAGCGGAGCTGGGGCCAACGTCCTGACTTTC.

The sample holds a few counts of this clonotype. This could be a read error, since a much larger clone is one nucleotide away. V usage is TRBV11-3 and J usage is TRBJ2-1, with 8 positions matching TRBD1. Germline lookup yields CDR1 SGHNT and CDR2 YENEEA. The CDR3 covers 13 residues. The CDR3, as DNA: TGTGTCAGCAGCTTTGACAGGGGCGATGAGCAGTTCTTC. This sequence encodes CVSSFDRGDEQFF. Together with reference TRBV11-3 and TRBJ2-1, the CDR3 gives the full variable domain: EAGVVQSPRYKIIEKKQPVAFWCNPISGHNTLYWYLQNLGQGPELLIRYENEEAVDDSQLPKDRFSAERLKGVDSTLKIQPAELGDSAVYLCVSSFDRGDEQFFGPGTRLTVL.

V usage is TRBV12-3 or TRBV12-4 and J usage is TRBJ2-5; D remains unclear. V dropped 5 bases and J dropped 4 bases, with 14 bases sitting between them. The CDR3 spans 14 residues. This CDR3 is CASSLQVPGETQYF. The CDR3 DNA reads TGTGCCAGCAGTCTCCAGGTCCCCGGAGAGACCCAGTACTTC.

This clonotype was observed a few times. The chain joins TRBV5-5 to TRBJ2-3; TRBD1 aligns across 7 bases. CDR1 SGHKS and CDR2 YYEKEE come from the germline V gene (reference sequence). The CDR3 is 14 amino acids. The trim removed 3 bases at V and 3 bases at J, leaving 4 bases unmatched. For the CDR3, the DNA is TGTGCCAGCAGCTGGGACAGAATTACAGATACGCAGTATTTT. This translates into CASSWDRITDTQYF.

Turning to this clonotype: With a much larger clone just one base away, this may be a read error. This chain uses TRBV29-1 with TRBJ2-1; D remains ambiguous. The V end lost 3 bases, the J end lost 8 bases, and 11 bases lay between the germline ends. Germline CDR1 and CDR2: SQVTM and ANQGSEA. The CDR3 covers 12 residues. The DNA for the CDR3 is TGCAGCGTTGATAGGACCCGTGATGAGCAGTTCTTC. This translates into CSVDRTRDEQFF.

Points on this clonotype: Compared with germline, one end of the junction differs, possibly owing to a read error. The chain combines TRBV4-1 with TRBJ2-2; perhaps TRBD1 as D (6 bases). The CDR3 totals 13 residues. Germline CDR1 and CDR2: MGHRA and YSYEKL. The CDR3: CASGGQYTGELLF. The CDR3 DNA sequence: TGCGCCAGCGGAGGACAGTACACCGGGGAGCTGTTGTTT.

V is TRBV28 and J is TRBJ2-2; D remains ambiguous. Looked up from germline, CDR1 is MDHEN and CDR2 is SYDVKM. Trimming pared 4 bases from V and 4 bases from J, leaving 13 bases between. This CDR3 is 15 amino acids long. The CDR3 DNA is TGTGCCAGCAGTTCCCCGCGGACCGTCACCGGGGAGCTGTTTTTT. Protein: CASSSPRTVTGELFF.

This clonotype was picked up many times. The chain combines TRBV29-1 with TRBJ2-1; TRBD1 agrees at 10 bases. J lost 10 bases, V lost 6 bases, and 9 bases had no gene match. Germline V CDR1 and CDR2: SQVTM, ANQGSEA. There are 13 residues in the CDR3. The CDR3 DNA follows: TGCAGCGTCGCACGGGACAGGGGCGAGGAGCAGTTCTTC. It codes for CSVARDRGEEQFF.